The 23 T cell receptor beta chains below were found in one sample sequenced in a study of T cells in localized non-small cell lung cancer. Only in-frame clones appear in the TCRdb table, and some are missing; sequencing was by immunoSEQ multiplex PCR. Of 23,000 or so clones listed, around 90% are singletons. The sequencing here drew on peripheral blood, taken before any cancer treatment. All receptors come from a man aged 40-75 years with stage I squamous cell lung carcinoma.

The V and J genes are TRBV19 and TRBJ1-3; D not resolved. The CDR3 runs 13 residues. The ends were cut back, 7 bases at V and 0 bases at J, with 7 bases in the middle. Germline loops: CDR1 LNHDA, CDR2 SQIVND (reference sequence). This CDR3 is CASMDSSGNTIYF. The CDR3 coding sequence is TGTGCCAGTATGGATAGCTCTGGAAACACCATATATTTT.

This CDR3 reads CASSSVGGTGFGNQPQHF. In DNA, the CDR3 is TGTGCCAGTAGTTCCGTAGGCGGGACAGGGTTCGGCAATCAGCCCCAGCATTTT. The V gene is TRBV19, the J gene TRBJ1-5, with TRBD1 matching 9 bases. The CDR3 loop spans 18 amino acids. With 5 bases clipped from V and 2 bases from J, the junction kept 13 bases outside the gene matches. The germline V gene has CDR1 LNHDA and CDR2 SQIVND (reference sequence).

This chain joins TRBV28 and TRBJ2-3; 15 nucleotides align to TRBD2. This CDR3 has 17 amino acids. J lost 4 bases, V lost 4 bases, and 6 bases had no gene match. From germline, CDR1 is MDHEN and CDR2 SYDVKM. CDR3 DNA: TGTGCCAGCAGTTCGCCGGGACTAGCGGGGGGTTCAGATACGCAGTATTTT. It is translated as CASSSPGLAGGSDTQYF.

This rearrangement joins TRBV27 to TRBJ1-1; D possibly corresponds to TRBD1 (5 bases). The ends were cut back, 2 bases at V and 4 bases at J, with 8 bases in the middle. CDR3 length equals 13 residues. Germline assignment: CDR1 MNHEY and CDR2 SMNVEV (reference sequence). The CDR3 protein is CASSLGGSTEAFF. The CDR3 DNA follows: TGTGCCAGCAGTTTAGGGGGGAGCACTGAAGCTTTCTTT.

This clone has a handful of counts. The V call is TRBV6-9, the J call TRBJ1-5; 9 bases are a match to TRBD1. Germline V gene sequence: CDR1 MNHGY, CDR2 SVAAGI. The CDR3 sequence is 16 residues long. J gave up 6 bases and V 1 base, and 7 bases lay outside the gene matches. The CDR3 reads CASSYYQTGGSQPQHF. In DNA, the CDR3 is TGTGCCAGCAGTTATTACCAAACAGGGGGCTCTCAGCCCCAGCATTTT.

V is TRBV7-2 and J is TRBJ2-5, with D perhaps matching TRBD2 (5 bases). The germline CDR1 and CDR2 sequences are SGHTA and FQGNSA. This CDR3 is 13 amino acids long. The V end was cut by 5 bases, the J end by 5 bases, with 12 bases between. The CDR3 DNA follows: TGTGCCAGCAGCGCCCACGGGGTCGAGACCCAGTACTTC. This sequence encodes CASSAHGVETQYF.

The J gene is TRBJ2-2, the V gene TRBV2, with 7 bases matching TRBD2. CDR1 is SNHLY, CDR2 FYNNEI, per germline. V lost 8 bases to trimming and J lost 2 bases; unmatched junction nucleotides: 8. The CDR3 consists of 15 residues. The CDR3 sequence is CASRGGAVNTGELFF. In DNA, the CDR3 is TGTGCCAGCCGCGGGGGAGCGGTTAACACCGGGGAGCTGTTTTTT. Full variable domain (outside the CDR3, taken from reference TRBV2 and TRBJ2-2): EPEVTQTPSHQVTQMGQEVILRCVPISNHLYFYWYRQILGQKVEFLVSFYNNEISEKSEIFDDQFSVERPDGSNFTLKIRSTKLEDSAMYFCASRGGAVNTGELFFGEGSRLTVL.

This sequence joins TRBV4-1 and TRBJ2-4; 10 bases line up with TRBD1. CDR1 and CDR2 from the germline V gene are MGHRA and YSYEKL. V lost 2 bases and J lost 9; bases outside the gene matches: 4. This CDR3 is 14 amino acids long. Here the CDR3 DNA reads TGCGCCAGCAGCCAACCCCGGGACAGGGGCATTCAGTACTTC. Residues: CASSQPRDRGIQYF.

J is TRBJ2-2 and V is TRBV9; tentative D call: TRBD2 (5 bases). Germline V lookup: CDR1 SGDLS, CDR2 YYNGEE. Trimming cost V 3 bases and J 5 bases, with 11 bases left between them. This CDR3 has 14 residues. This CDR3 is CASSAGPGTGELFF. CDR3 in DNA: TGTGCCAGCAGCGCAGGCCCGGGGACCGGGGAGCTGTTTTTT.

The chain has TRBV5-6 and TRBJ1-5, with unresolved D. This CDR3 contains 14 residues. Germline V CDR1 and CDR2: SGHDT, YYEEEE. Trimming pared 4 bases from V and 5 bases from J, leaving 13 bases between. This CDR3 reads CASSPGLLYQPQHF. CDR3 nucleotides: TGTGCCAGCAGCCCGGGTCTCCTTTATCAGCCCCAGCATTTT.

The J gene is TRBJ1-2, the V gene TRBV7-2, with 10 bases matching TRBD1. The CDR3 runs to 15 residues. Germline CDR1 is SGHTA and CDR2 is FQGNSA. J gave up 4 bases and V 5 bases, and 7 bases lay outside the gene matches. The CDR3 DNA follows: TGTGCCAGCAGCCTACGGGACAGGGGTCCCTATGGCTACACCTTC. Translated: CASSLRDRGPYGYTF.

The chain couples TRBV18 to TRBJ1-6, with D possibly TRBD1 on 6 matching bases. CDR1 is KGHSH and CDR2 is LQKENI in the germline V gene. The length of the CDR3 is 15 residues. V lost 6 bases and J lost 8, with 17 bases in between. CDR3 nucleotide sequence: TGTGCCAGCTCGCCCGGGACAAGAGATGATTCACCCCTCCACTTT. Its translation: CASSPGTRDDSPLHF.

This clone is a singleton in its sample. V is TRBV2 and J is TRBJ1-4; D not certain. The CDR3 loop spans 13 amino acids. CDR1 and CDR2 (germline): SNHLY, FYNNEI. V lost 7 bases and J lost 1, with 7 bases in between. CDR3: CASKAETNEKLFF. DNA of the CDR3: TGTGCCAGCAAGGCGGAAACTAATGAAAAACTGTTTTTT.

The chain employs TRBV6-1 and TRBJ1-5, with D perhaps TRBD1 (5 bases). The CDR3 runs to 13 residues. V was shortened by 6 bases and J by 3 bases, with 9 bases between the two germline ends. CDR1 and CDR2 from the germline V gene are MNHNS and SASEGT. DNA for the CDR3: TGTGCCAGCAGACCGGACACCAATCAGCCCCAGCATTTT. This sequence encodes CASRPDTNQPQHF.

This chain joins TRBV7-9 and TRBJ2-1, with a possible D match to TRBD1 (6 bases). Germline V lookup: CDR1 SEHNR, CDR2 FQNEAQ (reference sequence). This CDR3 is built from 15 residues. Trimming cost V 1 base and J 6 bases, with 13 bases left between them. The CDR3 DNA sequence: TGTGCCAGCAGCTTAGTCGGCCAGGGGACCAATGAGCAGTTCTTC. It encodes CASSLVGQGTNEQFF.

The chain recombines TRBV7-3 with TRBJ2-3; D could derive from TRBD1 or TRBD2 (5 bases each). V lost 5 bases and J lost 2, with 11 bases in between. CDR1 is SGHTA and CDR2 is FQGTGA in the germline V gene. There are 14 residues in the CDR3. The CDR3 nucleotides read TGTGCCAGCAGCCCGGGACGGTCCACAGATACGCAGTATTTT. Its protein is CASSPGRSTDTQYF.

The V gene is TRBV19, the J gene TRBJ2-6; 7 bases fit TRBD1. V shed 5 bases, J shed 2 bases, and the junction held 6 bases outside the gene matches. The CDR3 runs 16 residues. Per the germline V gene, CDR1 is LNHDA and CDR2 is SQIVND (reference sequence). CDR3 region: CASSDRVSPGANVLTF. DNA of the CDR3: TGTGCCAGTAGTGACAGGGTTTCGCCTGGGGCCAACGTCCTGACTTTC.

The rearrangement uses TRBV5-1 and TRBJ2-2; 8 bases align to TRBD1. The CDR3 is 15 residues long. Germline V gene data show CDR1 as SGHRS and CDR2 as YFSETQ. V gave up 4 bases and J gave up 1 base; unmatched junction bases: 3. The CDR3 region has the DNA TGCGCCAGCAGCCACGGACAGGGGAACACCGGGGAGCTGTTTTTT. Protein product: CASSHGQGNTGELFF.

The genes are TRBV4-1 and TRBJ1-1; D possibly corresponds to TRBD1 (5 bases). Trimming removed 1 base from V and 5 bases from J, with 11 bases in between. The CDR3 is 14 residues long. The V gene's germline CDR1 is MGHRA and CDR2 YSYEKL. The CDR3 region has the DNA TGCGCCAGCAGCCAAGTGGGGGAGAGAACTGAAGCTTTCTTT. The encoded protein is CASSQVGERTEAFF.

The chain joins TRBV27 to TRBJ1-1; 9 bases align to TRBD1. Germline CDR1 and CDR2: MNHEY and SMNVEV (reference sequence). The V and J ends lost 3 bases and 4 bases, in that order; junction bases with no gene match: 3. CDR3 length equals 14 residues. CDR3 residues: CASSFLDRGTEAFF. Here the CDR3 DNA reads TGTGCCAGCAGTTTCTTGGACAGGGGCACTGAAGCTTTCTTT.

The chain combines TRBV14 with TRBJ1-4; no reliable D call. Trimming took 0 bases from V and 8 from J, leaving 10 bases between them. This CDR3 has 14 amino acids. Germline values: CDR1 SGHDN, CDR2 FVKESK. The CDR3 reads CASSQDPGFEKLFF. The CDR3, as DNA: TGTGCCAGCAGCCAAGACCCGGGGTTCGAAAAACTGTTTTTT.

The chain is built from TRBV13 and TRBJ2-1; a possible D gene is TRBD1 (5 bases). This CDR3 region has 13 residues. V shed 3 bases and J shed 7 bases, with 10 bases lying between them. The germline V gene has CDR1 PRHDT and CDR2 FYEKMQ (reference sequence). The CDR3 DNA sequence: TGTGCCAGCAGCTTTGTAGGGGCGAATGAGCAGTTCTTC. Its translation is CASSFVGANEQFF.

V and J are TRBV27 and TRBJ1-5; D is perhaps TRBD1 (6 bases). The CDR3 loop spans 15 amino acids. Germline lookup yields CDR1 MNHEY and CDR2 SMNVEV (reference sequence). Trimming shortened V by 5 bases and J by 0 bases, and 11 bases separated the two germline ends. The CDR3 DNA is TGTGCCAGCAGTACCGGACAGTATAGCAATCAGCCCCAGCATTTT. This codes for CASSTGQYSNQPQHF.